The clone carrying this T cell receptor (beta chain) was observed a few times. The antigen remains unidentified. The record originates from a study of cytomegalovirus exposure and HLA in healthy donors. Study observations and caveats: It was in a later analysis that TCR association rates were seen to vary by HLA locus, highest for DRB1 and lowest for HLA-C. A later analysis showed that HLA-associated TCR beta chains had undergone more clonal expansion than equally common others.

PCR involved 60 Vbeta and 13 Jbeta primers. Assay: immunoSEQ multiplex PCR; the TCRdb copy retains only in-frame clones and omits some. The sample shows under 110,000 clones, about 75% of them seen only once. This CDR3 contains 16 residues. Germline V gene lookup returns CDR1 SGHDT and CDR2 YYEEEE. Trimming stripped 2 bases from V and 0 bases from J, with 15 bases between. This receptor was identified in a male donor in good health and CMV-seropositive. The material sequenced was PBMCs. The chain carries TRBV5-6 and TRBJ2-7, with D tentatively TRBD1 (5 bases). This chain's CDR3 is CASSLSGPSYSYEQYF. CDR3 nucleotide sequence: TGTGCCAGCAGCTTATCAGGGCCTTCCTACTCCTACGAGCAGTACTTC.